The sequence of this T cell receptor (beta chain) was determined in a study of cytomegalovirus exposure and HLA in healthy donors. Worth noting for this clone: The antigen is not known.

With 60 Vbeta and 13 Jbeta primers, the PCR was carried out. Sequencing used immunoSEQ multiplex PCR; TCRdb keeps in-frame clones, though not all of them. The table lists about 200,000 clones, around 78% of them singletons. Findings and caveats of the study: A later analysis found TCR association rates differed by HLA locus, highest for DRB1 and lowest for HLA-C. The sole available immune exposure information was CMV serostatus.

The TCR comes from a man between 25 and 39 years old in good health and CMV-seronegative. The sequenced sample consisted of PBMCs.

This CDR3 reads CASSLFQSAYEQYF. As DNA, the CDR3 is TGTGCCAGCAGCTTATTCCAGAGCGCCTACGAGCAGTACTTC. The chain has TRBV5-4 and TRBJ2-5; no definite D call. Near its end, the DNA agrees better with TRBJ2-7, so the J call may be wrong. CDR1 SGHNT and CDR2 YYREEE come from the germline V gene (reference sequence). The CDR3 has 14 amino acids.